This is a list of T cell receptor beta chains from one sample in a study of CD8+CD57+ T cells in acquired aplastic anemia. Via MiXCR, TCRdb re-called the reads, giving one row per CDR3 protein. Among 400,000 to 600,000 distinct CDR3 sequences listed, about a third were seen once. Sequencing was carried out using sorted CD4+, CD8+, or CD8+CD57+ T cells (not recorded which) from PBMCs. The receptors stem from a human donor with aplastic anemia. Each CDR3 is given with its conserved first and last residue. Fields, in order: D gene, V gene, clone size, J gene, CDR3 DNA, CDR3 protein. D genes are given only for firm matches. Some rows mark clone size as missing; the rest say once, few, many or name a class of expanded clone.

D: TRBD2; V: TRBV10-3; size: many; J: TRBJ2-5; DNA: TGTGCCACCGAGGAGGACGGGAGGAGGGAGACCCAGTACTTC; CDR3: CATEEDGRRETQYF
D: -; V: TRBV7-9; size: few; J: TRBJ1-4; DNA: TGTGCCAGCAGCTTACTGGGCGCAACTAATGAAAAACTGTTTTTT; CDR3: CASSLLGATNEKLFF
D: -; V: TRBV19; size: -; J: TRBJ2-7; DNA: TGTGCCAGTAGTATTGGTAGGGGAGCACAAAGGTACGAGCAGTACTTC; CDR3: CASSIGRGAQRYEQYF
D: -; V: TRBV19; size: many; J: TRBJ2-7; DNA: TGTGCCAGTAGTATAGTTTCGGGTGGAACCTACGAGCAGTACTTC; CDR3: CASSIVSGGTYEQYF
D: TRBD1; V: TRBV2; size: many; J: TRBJ1-4; DNA: TGTGCCAGCAGTTCGGACAGGGATGAAAAACTGTTTTTT; CDR3: CASSSDRDEKLFF
D: -; V: TRBV2; size: few; J: TRBJ1-2; DNA: TGTGCCAGCAAATCAGGTTATGGCTACACCTTC; CDR3: CASKSGYGYTF
D: -; V: TRBV7-2; size: -; J: TRBJ1-6; DNA: TGTGCCAGCGTAGGGATCATTCCGAACTATTCACCCCTCCACTTT; CDR3: CASVGIIPNYSPLHF
D: TRBD1; V: TRBV25-1; size: -; J: TRBJ1-3; DNA: TGTGCCAGCAGTGGGACAGGGGGATCTGGAAACACCATATATTTT; CDR3: CASSGTGGSGNTIYF
D: TRBD1; V: TRBV6-1; size: few; J: TRBJ1-5; DNA: TGTGCCAGCGCAATAACAGGGGATCAGCCCCAGCATTTT; CDR3: CASAITGDQPQHF
D: -; V: TRBV15; size: few; J: TRBJ2-7; DNA: TGTGCCACCAGCAGAGAGTTGGAAGGGAGCAACGAGCAGTACTTC; CDR3: CATSRELEGSNEQYF
D: -; V: TRBV20-1; size: many; J: TRBJ1-6; DNA: TGCAGTGCTAGTCCCAGCCAAGGGCGTAATTCACCCCTCCACTTT; CDR3: CSASPSQGRNSPLHF
D: -; V: TRBV6-1; size: -; J: TRBJ2-5; DNA: TGTGCCAGCAGTCCCCTCGGGCGGGAGACCCAGTACTTC; CDR3: CASSPLGRETQYF
D: TRBD2; V: TRBV11-2; size: -; J: TRBJ2-2; DNA: TGTGCCAGCAGCTACGCCCTGACTAGCGCTTTTACCGGGGAGCTGTCTTTT; CDR3: CASSYALTSAFTGELSF
D: -; V: TRBV12-3/TRBV12-4; size: many; J: TRBJ2-3; DNA: TGTGCCAGCAGTTTAAGTTCTTACGATACGCAGTATTTT; CDR3: CASSLSSYDTQYF